The rows below give T cell receptor beta chains drawn from one sample of a study of blood T cell repertoires in COVID-19. Sequencing was performed with immunoSEQ multiplex PCR; in TCRdb, only in-frame clones are kept and a portion is missing. The profile covers about 120,000 clones, with approximately 77% appearing a single time and roughly 7.9% taken by the ten largest. Specimen: peripheral blood. The receptors here all came from a human donor in a cohort sampled during active COVID-19. The CDR3 runs from the conserved cysteine through the conserved F or W.

TRBV6-5	TRBJ2-5	CATEGQETQYF
TRBV11-3	TRBJ2-6	CASSPPGFSGANVLTF
TRBV28	TRBJ1-5	CASSLGTAYSNQPQHF
TRBV6-5	TRBJ2-7	CASKAGVLSYEQYF
TRBV2	TRBJ2-5	CASSEAAQETQYF
TRBV5-1	TRBJ2-7	CASSLTWGGGYEQYF
TRBV30	TRBJ2-2	CAWSVRQGITGELFF
TRBV6-1	TRBJ1-2	CASSAQTGTIRSYGYTF
TRBV10-3	TRBJ2-7	CAITTGAYEQYF
TRBV9	TRBJ2-7	CASSVTASGYEQYF
TRBV5-6	TRBJ2-7	CASSLAGTGALRQYF
TRBV24-1	TRBJ2-1	CATSDDRDNEQFF
TRBV19	TRBJ1-1	CASSIDFQGPEAFF
TRBV11-2	TRBJ1-4	CASSPQGALGEKLFF
TRBV10-3	TRBJ1-1	CAISESRGTGNTEAFF
TRBV6-1	TRBJ2-7	CASSEGWGRYEQYF
TRBV7-9	TRBJ1-3	CASSPDRGYTIYF
TRBV29-1	TRBJ1-3	CSVAPVPSGNTIYF
TRBV5-4	TRBJ1-6	CASSRDRSDSPLHF
TRBV7-2	TRBJ1-2	CASSQRGLYGYTF
TRBV20-1	TRBJ1-6	CSASARLSSYNSPLHF
TRBV28	TRBJ2-1	CASSSSVSPYNEQFF
TRBV11-2	TRBJ2-7	CASSTPTAEQYF
TRBV9	TRBJ2-7	CASSTVRDTSYEQYF
TRBV19	TRBJ1-2	CASSIRANYGYTF
TRBV28	TRBJ2-1	CASRSLDSSSYNEQFF
TRBV12-5	TRBJ1-6	CASGLNGSPLHF
TRBV6-5	TRBJ1-1	CASRDRWANTEAFF
TRBV6-1	TRBJ2-7	CASSEGPHEQYF
TRBV15	TRBJ1-1	CATSRDHRNTEAFF
TRBV30	TRBJ2-5	CALEGRVYQETQYF
TRBV6-2/TRBV6-3	TRBJ1-4	CASSYNGQDLNEKLFF
TRBV29-1	TRBJ2-7	CSVEGQYTREQYF
TRBV6-5	TRBJ2-7	CASSPSGGSYEQYF
TRBV19	TRBJ2-1	CASSPDGRGRARNEQFF
TRBV7-2	-	CASSIDRGPYEQYF